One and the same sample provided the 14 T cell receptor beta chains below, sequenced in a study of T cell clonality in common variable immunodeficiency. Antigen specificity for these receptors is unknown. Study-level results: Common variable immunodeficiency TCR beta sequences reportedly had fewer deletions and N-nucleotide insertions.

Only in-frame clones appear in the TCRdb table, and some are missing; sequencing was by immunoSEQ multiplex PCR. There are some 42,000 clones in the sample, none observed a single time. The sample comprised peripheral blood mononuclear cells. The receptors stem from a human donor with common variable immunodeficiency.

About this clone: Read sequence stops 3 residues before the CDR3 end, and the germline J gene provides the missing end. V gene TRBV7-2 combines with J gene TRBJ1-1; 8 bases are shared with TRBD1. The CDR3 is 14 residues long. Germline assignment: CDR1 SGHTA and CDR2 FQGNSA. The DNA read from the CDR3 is TGTGCCAGCAGCCCCACCCCACCTTGGACAGGG. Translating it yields CASSPTPPWTG. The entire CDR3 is CASSPTPPWTGAFF.

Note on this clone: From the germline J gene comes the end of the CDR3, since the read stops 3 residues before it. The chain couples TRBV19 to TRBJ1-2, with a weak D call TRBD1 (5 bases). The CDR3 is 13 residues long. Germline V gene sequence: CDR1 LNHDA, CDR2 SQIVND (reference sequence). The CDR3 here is CASSMAGLGGYTF. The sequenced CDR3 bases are TGTGCCAGTAGTATGGCAGGGCTGGGAGGC.

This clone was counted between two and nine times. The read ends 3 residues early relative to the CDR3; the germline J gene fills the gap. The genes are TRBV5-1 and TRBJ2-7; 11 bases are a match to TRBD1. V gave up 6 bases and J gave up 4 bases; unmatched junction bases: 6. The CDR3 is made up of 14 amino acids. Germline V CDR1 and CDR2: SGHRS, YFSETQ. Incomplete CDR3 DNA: TGCGCCAGCAACGATGGGACAGGGGGATACGAG. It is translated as CASNDGTGGYE. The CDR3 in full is CASNDGTGGYEQYF.

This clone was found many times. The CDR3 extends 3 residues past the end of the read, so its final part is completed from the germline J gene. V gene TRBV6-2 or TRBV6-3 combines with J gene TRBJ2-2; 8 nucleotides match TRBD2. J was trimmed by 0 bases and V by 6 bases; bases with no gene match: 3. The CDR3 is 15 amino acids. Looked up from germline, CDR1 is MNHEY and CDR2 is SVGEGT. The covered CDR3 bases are TGTGCCAGCAGATTAGCGGGGCCGAACACCGGGGAG. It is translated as CASRLAGPNTGE. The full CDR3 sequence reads CASRLAGPNTGELFF.

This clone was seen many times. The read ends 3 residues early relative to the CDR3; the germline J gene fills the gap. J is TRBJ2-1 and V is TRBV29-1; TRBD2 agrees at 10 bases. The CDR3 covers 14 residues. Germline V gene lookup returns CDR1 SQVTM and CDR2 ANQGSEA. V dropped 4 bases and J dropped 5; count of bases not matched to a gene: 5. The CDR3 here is CSVGTSGYHNEQFF. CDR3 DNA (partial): TGCAGCGTTGGGACTAGCGGATACCACAATGAG.

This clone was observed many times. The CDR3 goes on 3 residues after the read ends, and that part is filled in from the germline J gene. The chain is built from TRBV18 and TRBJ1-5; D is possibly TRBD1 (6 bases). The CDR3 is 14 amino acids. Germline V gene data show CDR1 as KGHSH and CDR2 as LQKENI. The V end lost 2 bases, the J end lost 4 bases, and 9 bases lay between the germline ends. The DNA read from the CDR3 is TGTGCCAGCTCACCAACAGGGCAGAATCAGCCC. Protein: CASSPTGQNQP. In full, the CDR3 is CASSPTGQNQPQHF.

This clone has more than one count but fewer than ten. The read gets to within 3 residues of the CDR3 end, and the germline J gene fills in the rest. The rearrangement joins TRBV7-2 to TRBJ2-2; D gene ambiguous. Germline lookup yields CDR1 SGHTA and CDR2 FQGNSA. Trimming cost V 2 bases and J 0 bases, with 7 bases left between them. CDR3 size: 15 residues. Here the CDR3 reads CASSLRRANTGELFF. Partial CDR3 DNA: TGTGCCAGCAGCTTACGACGGGCGAACACCGGGGAG.

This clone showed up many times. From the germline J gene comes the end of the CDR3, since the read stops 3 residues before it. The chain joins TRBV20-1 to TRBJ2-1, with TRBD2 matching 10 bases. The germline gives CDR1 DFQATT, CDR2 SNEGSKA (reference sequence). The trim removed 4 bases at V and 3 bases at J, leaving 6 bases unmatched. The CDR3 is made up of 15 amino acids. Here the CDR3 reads CSATPSGRVYNEQFF. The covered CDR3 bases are TGCAGTGCTACGCCCAGCGGGAGGGTCTACAATGAG.

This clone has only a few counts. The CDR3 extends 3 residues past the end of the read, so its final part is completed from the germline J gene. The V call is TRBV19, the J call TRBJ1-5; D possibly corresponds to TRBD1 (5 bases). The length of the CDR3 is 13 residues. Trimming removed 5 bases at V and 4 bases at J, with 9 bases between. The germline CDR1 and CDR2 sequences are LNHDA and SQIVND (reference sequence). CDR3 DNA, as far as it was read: TGTGCCAGTAGTCCCGGGACTAATCAGCCC. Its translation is CASSPGTNQP. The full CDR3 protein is CASSPGTNQPQHF.

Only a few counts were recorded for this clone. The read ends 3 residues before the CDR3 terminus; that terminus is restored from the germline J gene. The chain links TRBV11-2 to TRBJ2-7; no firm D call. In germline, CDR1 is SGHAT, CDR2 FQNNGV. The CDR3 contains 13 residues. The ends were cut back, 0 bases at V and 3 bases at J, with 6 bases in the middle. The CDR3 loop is CASSLDRIYEQYF. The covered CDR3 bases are TGTGCCAGCAGCTTAGACAGAATCTACGAG.

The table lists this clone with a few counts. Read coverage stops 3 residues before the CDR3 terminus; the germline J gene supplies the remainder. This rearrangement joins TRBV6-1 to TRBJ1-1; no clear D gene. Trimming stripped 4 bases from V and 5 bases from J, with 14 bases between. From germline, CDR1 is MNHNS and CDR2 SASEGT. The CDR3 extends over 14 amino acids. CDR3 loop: CASSVKGWVTEAFF. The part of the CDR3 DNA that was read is TGTGCCAGCAGTGTGAAGGGCTGGGTTACTGAA.

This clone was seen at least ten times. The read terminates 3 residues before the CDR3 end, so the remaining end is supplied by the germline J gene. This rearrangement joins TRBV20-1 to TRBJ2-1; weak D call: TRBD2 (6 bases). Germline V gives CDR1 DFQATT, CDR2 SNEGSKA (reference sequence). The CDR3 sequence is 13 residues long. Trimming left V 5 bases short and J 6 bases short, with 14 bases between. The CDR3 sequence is CSAPRTTGNEQFF. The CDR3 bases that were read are TGCAGTGCTCCAAGGACTACCGGCAATGAG.

The CDR3 DNA, read in part, is TGTGCCAGCAAACCACACCAGGAAAACTATGGC. Its protein product is CASKPHQENYG. The whole CDR3 reads CASKPHQENYGYTF. The chain joins TRBV6-2 or TRBV6-3 to TRBJ1-2; no clear D. The CDR3 end is not reached by the read, which stops 3 residues before it; the germline J gene fills it in. Germline values: CDR1 MNHEY, CDR2 SVGEGT. With 7 bases removed from V and 2 bases from J, the gap between germline ends came to 14 bases. The CDR3 runs 14 residues.

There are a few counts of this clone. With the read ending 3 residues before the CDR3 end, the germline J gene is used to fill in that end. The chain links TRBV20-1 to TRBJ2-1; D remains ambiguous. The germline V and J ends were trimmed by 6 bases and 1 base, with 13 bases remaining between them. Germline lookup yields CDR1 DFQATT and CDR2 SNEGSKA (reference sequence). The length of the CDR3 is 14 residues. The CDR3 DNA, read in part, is TGCAGTGCCCTAAAGACAAGGTCCTACAATGAG. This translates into CSALKTRSYNE. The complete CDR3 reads CSALKTRSYNEQFF.